Following are 9 T cell receptor beta chains from one sample sequenced in a study of blood T cell repertoires in COVID-19. Libraries were prepared by immunoSEQ multiplex PCR; TCRdb keeps only in-frame clonotypes and omits some of them. The sample records some 200,000 clones, about four fifths being singletons. The sample comprised peripheral blood. These receptors came from a woman in her 40s with COVID-19, enrolled during active disease.

The chain employs TRBV6-5 and TRBJ2-5; a possible D gene is TRBD1 (6 bases). CDR3 size: 13 residues. V was clipped by 7 bases and J by 5 bases, with 14 bases between them. CDR1 and CDR2 from the germline V gene are MNHEY and SVGAGI. CDR3 sequence (DNA): TGTGCCAGCACCTGGGCAGGGGAGGAGACCCAGTACTTC. It codes for CASTWAGEETQYF.

The chain couples TRBV5-1 to TRBJ1-2; D gene uncertain. The length of the CDR3 is 15 residues. The V end lost 0 bases, the J end lost 2 bases, and 11 bases lay between the germline ends. Germline V gives CDR1 SGHRS, CDR2 YFSETQ. The CDR3 DNA reads as TGCGCCAGCAGCTTGGGATCGACGGGGAACTATGGCTACACCTTC. Its translation is CASSLGSTGNYGYTF.

This chain links TRBV6-5 with TRBJ1-1; D might be TRBD1 (6 bases). Germline assignment: CDR1 MNHEY and CDR2 SVGAGI. V was clipped by 6 bases and J by 5 bases, with 10 bases between them. CDR3 length: 12 amino acids. CDR3 nucleotide sequence: TGTGCCAGCAGAGGGGGAGGGACTGAAGCTTTCTTT. This codes for CASRGGGTEAFF.

This clone was counted a single time. Other DNA sequences within the sample encode an identical CDR3. The V and J genes are TRBV19 and TRBJ1-5, with D maybe TRBD1 (5 bases). The CDR3 is 14 residues long. The V end lost 2 bases, the J end lost 2 bases, and 7 bases lay between the germline ends. CDR1 is LNHDA and CDR2 is SQIVND in the germline V gene (reference sequence). CDR3 in amino acids: CASSIQTGNQPQHF. The CDR3 DNA reads TGTGCCAGTAGTATACAGACAGGCAATCAGCCCCAGCATTTT.

J is TRBJ2-5 and V is TRBV10-3; a weak D match, TRBD2 (6 bases). Trimming pared 2 bases from V and 7 bases from J, leaving 14 bases between. The length of the CDR3 is 14 residues. CDR1 is ENHRY and CDR2 is SYGVKD in the germline V gene. This CDR3 is CAISEVGGAGTQYF. The CDR3 DNA follows: TGTGCCATCAGTGAGGTCGGAGGGGCCGGGACCCAGTACTTC.

The gene calls are TRBV29-1 and TRBJ2-1; 9 bases are shared with TRBD1. V shed 5 bases, J shed 6 bases, and the junction held 11 bases outside the gene matches. Germline-derived CDR1 and CDR2 are SQVTM and ANQGSEA. The CDR3 is 15 amino acids. This CDR3 reads CSVFFPGTGSNEQFF. CDR3 sequence (DNA): TGCAGCGTTTTCTTTCCGGGGACAGGGTCCAATGAGCAGTTCTTC.

The chain has TRBV6-4 and TRBJ1-5; D gene unclear. The CDR3 extends over 13 amino acids. V shed 5 bases and J shed 5 bases, with 10 bases lying between them. Germline values: CDR1 MRHNA, CDR2 SNTAGT. The CDR3 here is CASSLGDDQPQHF. DNA for the CDR3: TGTGCCAGCAGTTTGGGCGATGATCAGCCCCAGCATTTT.

V usage is TRBV12-3 or TRBV12-4 and J usage is TRBJ2-7; no firm D call. V was cut by 2 bases and J by 0 bases, with 5 bases left in between. The CDR3 has 13 residues. The CDR3 reads CASSLQDSYEQYF. DNA for the CDR3: TGTGCCAGCAGTTTACAGGACTCCTACGAGCAGTACTTC.

The rearrangement links TRBV5-1 to TRBJ2-7, with D possibly being TRBD1 (6 bases). Trimming took 4 bases from V and 7 from J, leaving 9 bases between them. CDR1 is SGHRS and CDR2 is YFSETQ in the germline V gene. The CDR3 length is 11 residues. The CDR3 coding sequence is TGCGCCAGCAGCACTCAGGGGGAGCAGTACTTC. It encodes CASSTQGEQYF.